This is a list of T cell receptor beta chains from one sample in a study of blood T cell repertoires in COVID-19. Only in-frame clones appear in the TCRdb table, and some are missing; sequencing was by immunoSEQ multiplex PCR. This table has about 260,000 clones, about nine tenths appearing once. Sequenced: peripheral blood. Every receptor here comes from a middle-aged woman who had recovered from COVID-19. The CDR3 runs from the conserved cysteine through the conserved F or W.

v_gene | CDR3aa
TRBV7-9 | CASSSFRGGTEAFF
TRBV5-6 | CASSFGGGAYEQYF
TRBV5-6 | CASSSTPNYGYTF
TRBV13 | CASSSDSQRVRAFF
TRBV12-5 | CASGSYRDEQYF
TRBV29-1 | CSVVGTEPTNEKLFF
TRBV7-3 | CASSPTGQGSGGYTF
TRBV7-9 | CASTPRGNTEAFF
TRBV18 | CASSAGTGYQETQYF
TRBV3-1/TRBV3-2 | CASSPADRGNYGYTF
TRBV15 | CATSRGAQYRYEQYF
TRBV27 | CASSLLAGGGSGELFF
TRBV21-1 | CASKSRSYNSPLHF
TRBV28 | CASRPFLDWSEAFF
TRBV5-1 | CASSPGTGRETQYF
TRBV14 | CASSQVGHFYEQYF
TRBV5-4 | CASSLYVSTATDTQYF
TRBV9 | CASSTGTHADTQYF
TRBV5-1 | CASSPGANTGELFF
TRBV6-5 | CASSYAGGEAFF
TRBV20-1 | CSALSSSGEYF
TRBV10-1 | CASSELGGPEDEAFF
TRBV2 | CASSDLGTGIADEKLFF
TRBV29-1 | CSVHDRNTEAFF
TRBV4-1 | CASSQEHSLDSPLHF